These 20 T cell receptor beta chains originate from one sample sequenced in a study of CD8 T cells in ankylosing spondylitis. Findings and limits, study-wide: About 8 highly homologous variants made up a TCR beta motif, and this motif appeared characteristic of ankylosing spondylitis blood.

TCRdb reprocessed the 5' RACE reads with MiXCR, giving one entry per CDR3 protein. The sample carries under 850,000 distinct CDR3 sequences, about 20% recorded once. Their recognized antigens are unknown. Sequenced material: blood, either unsorted or a sorted T cell fraction (not recorded which). These receptors all come from a male donor with ankylosing spondylitis.

This clonotype was seen a few times. The CDR3 coding sequence is TGTGCCAGCAGTCTTAGCGGACATTACCAAGAGACCCAGTACTTC. Protein product: CASSLSGHYQETQYF. The rearrangement joins TRBV28 to TRBJ2-5; weak D call: TRBD2 (6 bases). From germline, CDR1 is MDHEN and CDR2 SYDVKM. V shed 5 bases and J shed 0 bases, with 13 bases lying between them. The CDR3 spans 15 residues.

This clonotype came up a few times. The chain employs TRBV2 and TRBJ2-5, with TRBD1 matching over 7 bases. The CDR3 contains 12 residues. J lost 5 bases, V lost 7 bases, and 4 bases had no gene match. Germline V gives CDR1 SNHLY, CDR2 FYNNEI. This CDR3 reads CASKGAGETQYF. In nucleotides, the CDR3 is TGTGCCAGCAAGGGGGCCGGGGAGACCCAGTACTTC.

The chain links TRBV6-4 to TRBJ2-7; 7 nucleotides match TRBD2. Germline trimming cut 5 bases from V and 1 base from J; bases unmatched to any gene: 8. Germline CDR1 is MRHNA and CDR2 is SNTAGT. This CDR3 is 15 amino acids long. CDR3 coding DNA: TGTGCCAGCAGTTGGGAGGGGCCTGTTTCCTACGAGCAGTACTTC. Amino acids: CASSWEGPVSYEQYF.

J is TRBJ2-1 and V is TRBV27, with TRBD2 identical over 8 bases. Per germline, CDR1 MNHEY and CDR2 SMNVEV (reference sequence). CDR3 length equals 14 residues. J lost 10 bases, V lost 8 bases, and 13 bases had no gene match. The CDR3 sequence: CASSPGLGIGEQFF. The CDR3 nucleotides read TGTGCCAGCTCCCCGGGACTAGGGATTGGGGAGCAGTTCTTC.

This clonotype was counted between two and nine times. This chain uses TRBV14 with TRBJ1-6; D is undetermined. Trimming removed 1 base from V and 4 bases from J, with 17 bases in between. CDR1 is SGHDN, CDR2 FVKESK, per germline. The CDR3 is 18 residues long. As DNA, the CDR3 is TGTGCCAGCAGCCAAGCCCCCAACCGCAGCTTTTATAATTCACCCCTCCACTTT. Protein product: CASSQAPNRSFYNSPLHF.

The V call is TRBV3-1, the J call TRBJ2-2, with no clear D. The V gene's germline CDR1 is LGHDT and CDR2 YNNKEL (reference sequence). Deletions cut 4 bases from V and 7 bases from J, with 7 bases between. This CDR3 has 12 amino acids. CDR3 sequence (DNA): TGTGCCAGCAGCCCGACAAACGGGGAGCTGTTTTTT. It encodes CASSPTNGELFF.

This clonotype was observed a few times. This sequence joins TRBV3-1 and TRBJ2-3; D not resolved. Germline CDR1 LGHDT, CDR2 YNNKEL (reference sequence). This CDR3 is built from 14 residues. V gave up 4 bases and J gave up 2 bases, with 10 bases separating them. The CDR3 is CASSPEVYTDTQYF. CDR3 coding DNA: TGTGCCAGCAGCCCCGAGGTCTACACAGATACGCAGTATTTT.

This clonotype came up a few times. This chain connects TRBV11-2 to TRBJ2-5; 11 nucleotides agree with TRBD2. Losses at the gene ends were 3 bases for V and 5 bases for J; bases not matched to a gene: 8. The CDR3 is 16 residues long. Per the germline V gene, CDR1 is SGHAT and CDR2 is FQNNGV. CDR3 DNA sequence: TGTGCCAGCAGCTTTGGGATAGCGGGAGGGCCGGAGACCCAGTACTTC. Its translation is CASSFGIAGGPETQYF.

This chain links TRBV20-1 with TRBJ1-1; the D gene is possibly TRBD1 (6 bases). The CDR3 loop spans 13 amino acids. CDR1 is DFQATT, CDR2 SNEGSKA, per germline (reference sequence). V lost 1 base to trimming and J lost 3 bases, with 9 bases between them. CDR3 in amino acids: CSARAGDYTEAFF. The CDR3 coding sequence is TGCAGTGCTAGAGCAGGGGACTACACTGAAGCTTTCTTT.

This chain connects TRBV7-8 to TRBJ2-1; no clear D. This CDR3 spans 13 amino acids. Germline lookup yields CDR1 SGHVS and CDR2 FQNEAQ. Trimming removed 4 bases from V and 9 bases from J, with 13 bases in between. CDR3 coding DNA: TGTGCCAGCAGCTCCCGGAGTGGGGTTGAGCAGTTCTTC. Protein product: CASSSRSGVEQFF.

The chain recombines TRBV7-6 with TRBJ2-5; D is perhaps TRBD2 (5 bases). The CDR3 has 16 residues. Germline CDR1 reads SGHVS; CDR2 reads FNYEAQ. V shed 1 base and J shed 0 bases, with 12 bases lying between them. CDR3 sequence reads: CASSLGSGTYQETQYF. In DNA, the CDR3 is TGTGCCAGCAGCTTAGGAAGCGGCACGTACCAAGAGACCCAGTACTTC.

This clonotype has just a few counts. The J gene is TRBJ2-5, the V gene TRBV9, with unresolved D. Deletions cut 4 bases from V and 3 bases from J, with 13 bases between. Germline V gives CDR1 SGDLS, CDR2 YYNGEE. The CDR3 length is 14 residues. CDR3: CASSHGIAEETQYF. In DNA, the CDR3 is TGTGCCAGCAGCCATGGGATAGCCGAAGAGACCCAGTACTTC.

This clonotype was detected only a few times. J is TRBJ1-1 and V is TRBV5-1; D uncertain. This CDR3 is built from 12 residues. CDR1 is SGHRS and CDR2 is YFSETQ in the germline V gene. The V end lost 0 bases, the J end lost 7 bases, and 7 bases lay between the germline ends. The CDR3 spells CASSLGEGEAFF. CDR3 in DNA: TGCGCCAGCAGCTTGGGGGAGGGTGAAGCTTTCTTT.

This clonotype was counted between two and nine times. The rearrangement joins TRBV11-2 to TRBJ2-1, with 11 bases fitting TRBD2. CDR1 and CDR2 (germline): SGHAT, FQNNGV. V gave up 4 bases and J gave up 7 bases; unmatched junction bases: 12. The CDR3 runs 17 residues. This CDR3 reads CASSYVPLAGGRNEQFF. CDR3 coding DNA: TGTGCCAGCAGCTATGTACCCCTAGCGGGGGGTCGGAATGAGCAGTTCTTC. The whole variable domain, remainder taken from reference TRBV11-2 and TRBJ2-1, is EAGVAQSPRYKIIEKRQSVAFWCNPISGHATLYWYQQILGQGPKLLIQFQNNGVVDDSQLPKDRFSAERLKGVDSTLKIQPAKLEDSAVYLCASSYVPLAGGRNEQFFGPGTRLTVL.

This clonotype was recorded a few times. This chain links TRBV5-1 with TRBJ2-6; D is unresolved. Trimming took off 4 bases at V and 1 base at J, with 6 bases between the two ends. The germline CDR1 and CDR2 sequences are SGHRS and YFSETQ. The CDR3 is made up of 14 amino acids. The CDR3 DNA is TGCGCCAGCAGCGGAGAATCTGGGGCCAACGTCCTGACTTTC. This sequence encodes CASSGESGANVLTF.

This clonotype has a count of ten or more. V gene TRBV12-3 or TRBV12-4 combines with J gene TRBJ1-5; D not resolved. V gave up 3 bases and J gave up 2 bases, with 5 bases separating them. The CDR3 runs 13 residues. The CDR3 here is CASSFGGNQPQHF. CDR3 DNA: TGTGCCAGCAGTTTTGGGGGCAATCAGCCCCAGCATTTT.

Comments on this clonotype: Relative to the germline gene, one junction end is altered; a read error may explain this. The rearrangement joins TRBV18 to TRBJ2-1, with a tentative D call TRBD2 (7 bases). This CDR3 comprises 12 residues. CDR1 KGHSH and CDR2 LQKENI come from the germline V gene. The CDR3 region is CASSPGQSGMLF. CDR3 nucleotide sequence: TGTGCCAGCTCACCCGGACAGAGCGGGATGCTCTTC.

On this clonotype itself: It may be a read error: a sequence one base away is much more abundant. The V and J genes are TRBV6-5 and TRBJ2-7; TRBD2 matches at 10 bases. Germline CDR1 and CDR2: MNHEY and SVGAGI. After removal of 2 bases from V and 2 bases from J, the junction contained 3 bases not matched to a gene. The CDR3 is 15 amino acids. In DNA, the CDR3 is TGTGCCAGCAGTTACAGGACTAGCGGAACCTACGAGCAGTACTTC. Protein product: CASSYRTSGTYEQYF.

The chain has TRBV5-1 and TRBJ2-7, with 8 bases lining up with TRBD2. The V segment lost 0 bases and the J segment 3 bases; nucleotides outside the gene matches: 8. Germline loops: CDR1 SGHRS, CDR2 YFSETQ. The CDR3 is 16 residues long. The CDR3 DNA sequence: TGCGCCAGCAGCTTGGCTGCGGGAGGCCTGCGCTACGAGCAGTACTTC. It encodes CASSLAAGGLRYEQYF.

The chain carries TRBV4-3 and TRBJ2-7, with D unclear. This CDR3 contains 16 residues. Trimming took 0 bases from V and 3 from J, leaving 15 bases between them. Germline CDR1 is LGHNA and CDR2 is YSLEER. The CDR3 loop reads CASSQDPSEAGYEQYF. In nucleotides, the CDR3 is TGCGCCAGCAGCCAAGATCCAAGCGAGGCCGGCTACGAGCAGTACTTC.